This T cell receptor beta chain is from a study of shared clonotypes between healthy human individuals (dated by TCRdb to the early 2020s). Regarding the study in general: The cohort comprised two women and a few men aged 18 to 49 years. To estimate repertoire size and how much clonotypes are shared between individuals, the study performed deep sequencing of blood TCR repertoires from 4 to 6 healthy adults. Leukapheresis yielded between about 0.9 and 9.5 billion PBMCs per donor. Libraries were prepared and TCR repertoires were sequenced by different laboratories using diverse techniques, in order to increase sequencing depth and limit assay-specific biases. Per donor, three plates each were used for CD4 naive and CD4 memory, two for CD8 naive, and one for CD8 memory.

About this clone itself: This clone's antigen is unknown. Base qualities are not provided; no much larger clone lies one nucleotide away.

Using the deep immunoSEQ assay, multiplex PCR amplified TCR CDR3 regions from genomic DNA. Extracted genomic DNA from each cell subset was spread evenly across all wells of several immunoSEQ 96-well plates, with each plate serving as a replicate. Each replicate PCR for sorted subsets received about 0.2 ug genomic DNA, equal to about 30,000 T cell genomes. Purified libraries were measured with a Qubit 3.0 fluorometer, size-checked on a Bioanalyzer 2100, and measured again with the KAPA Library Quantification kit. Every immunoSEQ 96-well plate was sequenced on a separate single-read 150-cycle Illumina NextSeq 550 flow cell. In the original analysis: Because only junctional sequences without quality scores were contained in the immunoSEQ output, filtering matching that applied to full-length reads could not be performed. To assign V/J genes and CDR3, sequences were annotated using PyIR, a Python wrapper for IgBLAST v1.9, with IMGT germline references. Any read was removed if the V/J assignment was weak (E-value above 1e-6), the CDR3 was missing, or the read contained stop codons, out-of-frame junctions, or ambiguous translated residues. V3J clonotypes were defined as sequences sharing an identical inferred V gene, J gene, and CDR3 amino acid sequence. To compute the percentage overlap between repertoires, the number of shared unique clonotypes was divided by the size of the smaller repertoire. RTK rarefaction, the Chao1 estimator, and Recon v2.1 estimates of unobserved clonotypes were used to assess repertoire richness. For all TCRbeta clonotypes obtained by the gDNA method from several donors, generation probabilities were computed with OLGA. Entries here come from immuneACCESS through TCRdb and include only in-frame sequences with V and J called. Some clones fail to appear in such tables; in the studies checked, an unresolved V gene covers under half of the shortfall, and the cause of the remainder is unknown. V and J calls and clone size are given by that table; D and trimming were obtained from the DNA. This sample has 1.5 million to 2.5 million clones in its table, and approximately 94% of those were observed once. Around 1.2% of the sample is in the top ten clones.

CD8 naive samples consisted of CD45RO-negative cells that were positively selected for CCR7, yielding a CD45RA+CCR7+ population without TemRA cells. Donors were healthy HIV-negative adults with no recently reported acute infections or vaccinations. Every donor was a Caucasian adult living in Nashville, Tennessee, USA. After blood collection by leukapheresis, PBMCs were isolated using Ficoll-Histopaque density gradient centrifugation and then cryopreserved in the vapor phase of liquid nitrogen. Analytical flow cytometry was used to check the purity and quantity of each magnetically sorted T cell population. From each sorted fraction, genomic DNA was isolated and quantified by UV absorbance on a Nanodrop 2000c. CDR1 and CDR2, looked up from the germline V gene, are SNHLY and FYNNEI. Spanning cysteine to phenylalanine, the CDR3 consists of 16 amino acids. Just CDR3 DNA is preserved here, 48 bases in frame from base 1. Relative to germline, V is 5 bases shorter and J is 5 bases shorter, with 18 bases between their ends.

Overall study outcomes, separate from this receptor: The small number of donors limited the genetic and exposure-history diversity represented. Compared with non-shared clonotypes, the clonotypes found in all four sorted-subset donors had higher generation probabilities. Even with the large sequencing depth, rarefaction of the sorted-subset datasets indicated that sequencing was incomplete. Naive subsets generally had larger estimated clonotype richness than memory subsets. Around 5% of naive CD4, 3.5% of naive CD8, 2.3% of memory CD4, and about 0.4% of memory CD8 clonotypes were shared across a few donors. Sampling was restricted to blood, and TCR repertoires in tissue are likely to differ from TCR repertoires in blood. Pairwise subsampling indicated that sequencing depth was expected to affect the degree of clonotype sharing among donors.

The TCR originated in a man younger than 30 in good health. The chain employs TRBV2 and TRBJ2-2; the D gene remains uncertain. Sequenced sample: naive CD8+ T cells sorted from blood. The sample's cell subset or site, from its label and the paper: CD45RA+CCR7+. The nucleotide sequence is TGTGCCAGCAGTTTATCCCAACTCAAGGGAACCGGGGAGCTGTTTTTT. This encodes CASSLSQLKGTGELFF.